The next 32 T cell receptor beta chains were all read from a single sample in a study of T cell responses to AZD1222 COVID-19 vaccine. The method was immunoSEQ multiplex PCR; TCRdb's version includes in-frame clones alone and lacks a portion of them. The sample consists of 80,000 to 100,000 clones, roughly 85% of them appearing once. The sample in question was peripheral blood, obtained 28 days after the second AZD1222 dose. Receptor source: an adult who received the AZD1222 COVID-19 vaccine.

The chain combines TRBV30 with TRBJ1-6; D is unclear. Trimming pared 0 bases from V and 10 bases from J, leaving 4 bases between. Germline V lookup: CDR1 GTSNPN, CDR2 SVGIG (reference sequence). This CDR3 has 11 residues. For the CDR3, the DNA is TGTGCCTGGAGTGTGGGCTCACCCCTCCACTTT. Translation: CAWSVGSPLHF.

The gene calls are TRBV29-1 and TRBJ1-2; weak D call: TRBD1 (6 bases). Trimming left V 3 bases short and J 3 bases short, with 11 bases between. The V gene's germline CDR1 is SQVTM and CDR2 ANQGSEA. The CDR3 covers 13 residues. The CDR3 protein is CSVDGDNYYGYTF. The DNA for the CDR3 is TGCAGCGTTGATGGGGACAACTACTATGGCTACACCTTC.

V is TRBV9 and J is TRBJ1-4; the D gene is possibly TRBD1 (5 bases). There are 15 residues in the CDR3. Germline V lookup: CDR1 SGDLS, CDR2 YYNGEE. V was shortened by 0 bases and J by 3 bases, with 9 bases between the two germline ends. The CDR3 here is CASSVAGGPNEKLFF. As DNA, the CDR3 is TGTGCCAGCAGCGTAGCTGGGGGACCTAATGAAAAACTGTTTTTT.

The DNA for the CDR3 is TGTGCCAGTAGTATAGCTAGGGAACCGAATCAGCCCCAGCATTTT. As protein: CASSIAREPNQPQHF. This sequence joins TRBV19 and TRBJ1-5; D gene unclear. Trimming took off 1 base at V and 4 bases at J, with 11 bases between the two ends. CDR1 is LNHDA, CDR2 SQIVND, per germline (reference sequence). This CDR3 is built from 15 residues.

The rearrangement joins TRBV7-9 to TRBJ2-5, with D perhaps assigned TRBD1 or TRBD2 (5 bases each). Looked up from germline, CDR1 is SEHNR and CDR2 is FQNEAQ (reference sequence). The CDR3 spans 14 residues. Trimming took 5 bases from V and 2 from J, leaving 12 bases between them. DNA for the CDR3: TGTGCCAGCAGCCCAGGGAGTGGACAAGAGACCCAGTACTTC. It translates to CASSPGSGQETQYF.

CDR3 nucleotides: TGTGCCAGCAGCCCCCCGGCAGGTACTAGTGGAAAAGAGACCCAGTACTTC. It yields the protein CASSPPAGTSGKETQYF. The chain links TRBV13 to TRBJ2-5; D may be TRBD2 (5 bases). The V gene lost 5 bases and the J gene lost 3 bases, with 22 bases spanning the gap. There are 17 residues in the CDR3. CDR1 PRHDT and CDR2 FYEKMQ come from the germline V gene (reference sequence).

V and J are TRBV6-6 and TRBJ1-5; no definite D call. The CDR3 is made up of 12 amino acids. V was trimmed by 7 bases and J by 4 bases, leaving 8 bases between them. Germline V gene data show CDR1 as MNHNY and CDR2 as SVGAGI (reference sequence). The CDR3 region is CASTHPNQPQHF. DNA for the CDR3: TGTGCCAGCACCCACCCGAATCAGCCCCAGCATTTT.

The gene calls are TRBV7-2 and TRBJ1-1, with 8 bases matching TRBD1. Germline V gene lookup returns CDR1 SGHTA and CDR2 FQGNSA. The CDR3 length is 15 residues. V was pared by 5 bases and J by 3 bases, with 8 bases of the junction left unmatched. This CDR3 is CASSTRTGYDTEAFF. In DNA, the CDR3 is TGTGCCAGCAGCACACGGACAGGGTATGACACTGAAGCTTTCTTT. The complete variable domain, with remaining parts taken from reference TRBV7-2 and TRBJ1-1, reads GAGVSQSPSNKVTEKGKDVELRCDPISGHTALYWYRQSLGQGLEFLIYFQGNSAPDKSGLPSDRFSAERTGGSVSTLTIQRTQQEDSAVYLCASSTRTGYDTEAFFGQGTRLTVV.

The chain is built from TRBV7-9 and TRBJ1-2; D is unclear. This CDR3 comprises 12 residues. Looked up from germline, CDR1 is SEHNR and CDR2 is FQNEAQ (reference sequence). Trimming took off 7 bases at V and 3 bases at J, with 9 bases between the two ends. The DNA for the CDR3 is TGTGCCAGCACACTTGGCGACTATGGCTACACCTTC. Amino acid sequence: CASTLGDYGYTF.

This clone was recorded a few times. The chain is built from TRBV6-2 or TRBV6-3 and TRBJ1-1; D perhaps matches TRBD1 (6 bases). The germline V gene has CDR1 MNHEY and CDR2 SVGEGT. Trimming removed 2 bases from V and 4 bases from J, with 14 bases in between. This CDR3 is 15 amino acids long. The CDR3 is CASSYGGGAGTEAFF. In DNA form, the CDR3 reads TGTGCCAGCAGTTACGGGGGGGGCGCTGGCACTGAAGCTTTCTTT.

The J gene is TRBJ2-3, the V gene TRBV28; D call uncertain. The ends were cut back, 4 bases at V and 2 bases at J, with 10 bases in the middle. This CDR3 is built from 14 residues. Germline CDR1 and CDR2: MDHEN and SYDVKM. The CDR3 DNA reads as TGTGCCAGCAGTTATCCCCTATTCACAGATACGCAGTATTTT. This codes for CASSYPLFTDTQYF.

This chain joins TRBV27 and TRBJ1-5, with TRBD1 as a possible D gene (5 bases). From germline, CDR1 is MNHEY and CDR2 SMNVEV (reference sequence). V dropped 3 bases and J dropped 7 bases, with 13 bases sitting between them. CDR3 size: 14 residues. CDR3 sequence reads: CASSFQGGEQPQHF. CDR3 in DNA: TGTGCCAGCAGTTTTCAGGGTGGTGAGCAGCCCCAGCATTTT.

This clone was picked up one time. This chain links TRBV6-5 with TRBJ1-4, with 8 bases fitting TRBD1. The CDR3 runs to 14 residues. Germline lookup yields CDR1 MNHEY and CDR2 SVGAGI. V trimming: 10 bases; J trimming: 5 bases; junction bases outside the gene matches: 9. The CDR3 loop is CATGPGQANEKLFF. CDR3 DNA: TGTGCCACCGGGCCGGGACAGGCCAATGAAAAACTGTTTTTT.

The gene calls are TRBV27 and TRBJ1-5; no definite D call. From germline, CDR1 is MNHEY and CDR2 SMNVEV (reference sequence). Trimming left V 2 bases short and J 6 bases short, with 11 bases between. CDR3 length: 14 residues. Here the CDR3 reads CASSLEGRGQPQHF. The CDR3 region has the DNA TGTGCCAGCAGTTTAGAGGGAAGAGGTCAGCCCCAGCATTTT.

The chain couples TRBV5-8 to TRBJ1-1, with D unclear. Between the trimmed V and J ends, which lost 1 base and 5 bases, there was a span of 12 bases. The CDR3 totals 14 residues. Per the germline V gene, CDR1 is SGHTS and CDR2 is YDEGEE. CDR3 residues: CASSLKALGTEAFF. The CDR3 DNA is TGTGCCAGCAGCTTGAAGGCCCTGGGTACTGAAGCTTTCTTT.

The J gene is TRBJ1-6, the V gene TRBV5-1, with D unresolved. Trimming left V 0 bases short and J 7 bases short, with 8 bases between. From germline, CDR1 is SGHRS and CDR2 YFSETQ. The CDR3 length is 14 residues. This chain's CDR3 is CASSLDVGNSPLHF. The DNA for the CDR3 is TGCGCCAGCAGCTTGGACGTGGGGAATTCACCCCTCCACTTT.

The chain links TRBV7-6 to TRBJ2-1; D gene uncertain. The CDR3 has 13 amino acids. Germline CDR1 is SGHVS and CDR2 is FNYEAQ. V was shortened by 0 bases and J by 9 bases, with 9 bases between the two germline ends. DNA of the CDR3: TGTGCCAGCAGCTTAGCGTCAGGAAGTGAGCAGTTCTTC. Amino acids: CASSLASGSEQFF. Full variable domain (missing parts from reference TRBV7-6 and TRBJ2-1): GAGVSQSPRYKVTKRGQDVALRCDPISGHVSLYWYRQALGQGPEFLTYFNYEAQQDKSGLPNDRFSAERPEGSISTLTIQRTEQRDSAMYRCASSLASGSEQFFGPGTRLTVL.

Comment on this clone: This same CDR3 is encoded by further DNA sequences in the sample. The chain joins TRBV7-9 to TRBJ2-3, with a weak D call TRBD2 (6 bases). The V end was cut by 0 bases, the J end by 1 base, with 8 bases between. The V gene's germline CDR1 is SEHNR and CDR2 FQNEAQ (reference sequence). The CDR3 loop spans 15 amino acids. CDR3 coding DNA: TGTGCCAGCAGCTTAGCTAGCGGCCGCACAGATACGCAGTATTTT. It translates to CASSLASGRTDTQYF.

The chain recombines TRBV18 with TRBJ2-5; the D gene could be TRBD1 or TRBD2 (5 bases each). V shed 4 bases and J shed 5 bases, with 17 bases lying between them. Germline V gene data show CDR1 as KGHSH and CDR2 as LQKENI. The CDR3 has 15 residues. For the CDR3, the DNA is TGTGCCAGCTCACTCGGTGGTACGGGGACGGAGACCCAGTACTTC. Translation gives CASSLGGTGTETQYF.

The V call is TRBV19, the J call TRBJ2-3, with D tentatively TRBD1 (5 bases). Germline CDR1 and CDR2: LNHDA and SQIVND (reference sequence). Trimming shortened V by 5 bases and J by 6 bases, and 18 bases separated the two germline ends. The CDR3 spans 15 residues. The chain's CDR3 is CASSSLQGPRDTQYF. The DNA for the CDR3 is TGTGCCAGTAGTTCCCTTCAGGGTCCCAGGGATACGCAGTATTTT.

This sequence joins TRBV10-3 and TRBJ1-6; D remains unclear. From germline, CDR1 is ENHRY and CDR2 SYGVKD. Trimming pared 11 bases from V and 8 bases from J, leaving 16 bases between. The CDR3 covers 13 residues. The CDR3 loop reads CAHSRTGDSPLHF. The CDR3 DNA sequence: TGTGCCCACTCCCGGACCGGTGATTCACCCCTCCACTTT.

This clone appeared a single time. The CDR3 region is CSVGGGSKETQYF. CDR3 DNA: TGCAGCGTTGGGGGCGGGAGTAAAGAGACCCAGTACTTC. This chain uses TRBV29-1 with TRBJ2-5, with 7 bases fitting TRBD2. The V gene's germline CDR1 is SQVTM and CDR2 ANQGSEA. After removal of 4 bases from V and 3 bases from J, the junction contained 5 bases not matched to a gene. The CDR3 is made up of 13 amino acids.

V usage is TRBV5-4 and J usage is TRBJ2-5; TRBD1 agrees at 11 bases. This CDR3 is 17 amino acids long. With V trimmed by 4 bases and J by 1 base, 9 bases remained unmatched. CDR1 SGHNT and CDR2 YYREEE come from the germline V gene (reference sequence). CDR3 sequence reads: CASSLPPGTGGQETQYF. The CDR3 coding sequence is TGTGCCAGCAGCCTCCCCCCCGGGACAGGGGGCCAAGAGACCCAGTACTTC.

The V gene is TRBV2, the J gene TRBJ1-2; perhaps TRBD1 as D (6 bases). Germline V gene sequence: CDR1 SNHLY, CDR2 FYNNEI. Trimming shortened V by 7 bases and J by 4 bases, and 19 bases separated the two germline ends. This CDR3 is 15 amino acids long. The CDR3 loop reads CASTEGGAGFYGYTF. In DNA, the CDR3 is TGTGCCAGCACCGAGGGGGGGGCCGGATTCTATGGCTACACCTTC.

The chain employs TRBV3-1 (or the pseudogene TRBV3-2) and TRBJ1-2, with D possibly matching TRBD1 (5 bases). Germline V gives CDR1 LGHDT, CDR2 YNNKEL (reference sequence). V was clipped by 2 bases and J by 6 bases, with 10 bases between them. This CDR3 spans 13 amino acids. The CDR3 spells CASSQLVGDGYTF. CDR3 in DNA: TGTGCCAGCAGCCAACTGGTGGGGGATGGCTACACCTTC.

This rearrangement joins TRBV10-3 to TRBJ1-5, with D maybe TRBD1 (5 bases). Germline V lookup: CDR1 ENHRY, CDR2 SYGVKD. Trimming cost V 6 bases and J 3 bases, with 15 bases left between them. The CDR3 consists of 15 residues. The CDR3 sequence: CAIRGSGGDNQPQHF. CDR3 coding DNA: TGTGCCATCAGAGGGAGTGGGGGAGACAATCAGCCCCAGCATTTT.

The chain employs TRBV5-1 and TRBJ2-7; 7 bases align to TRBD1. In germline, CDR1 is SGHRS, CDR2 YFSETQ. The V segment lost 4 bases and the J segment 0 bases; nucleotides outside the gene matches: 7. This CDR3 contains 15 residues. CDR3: CASSVVAGGSYEQYF. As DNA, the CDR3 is TGCGCCAGCAGCGTCGTTGCAGGGGGCTCCTACGAGCAGTACTTC.

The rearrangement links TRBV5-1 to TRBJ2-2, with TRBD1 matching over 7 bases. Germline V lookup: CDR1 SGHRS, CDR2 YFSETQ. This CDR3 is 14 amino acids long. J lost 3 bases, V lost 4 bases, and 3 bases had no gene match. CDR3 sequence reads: CASSPQGDTGELFF. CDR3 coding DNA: TGCGCCAGCAGCCCCCAGGGGGACACCGGGGAGCTGTTTTTT.

The CDR3 is CASSQVMGGQEYGYTF. CDR3 DNA sequence: TGCGCCAGCAGCCAAGTGATGGGGGGACAGGAATATGGCTACACCTTC. The chain couples TRBV4-1 to TRBJ1-2; 8 bases align to TRBD1. The CDR3 extends over 16 amino acids. CDR1 is MGHRA and CDR2 is YSYEKL in the germline V gene. Losses at the gene ends were 1 base for V and 5 bases for J; bases not matched to a gene: 9.

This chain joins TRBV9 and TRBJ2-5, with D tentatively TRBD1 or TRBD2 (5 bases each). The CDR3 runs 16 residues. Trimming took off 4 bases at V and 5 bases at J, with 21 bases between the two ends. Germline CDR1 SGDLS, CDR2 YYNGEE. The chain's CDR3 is CASSPGGWGRPETQYF. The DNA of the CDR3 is TGTGCCAGCAGCCCAGGAGGATGGGGCCGACCCGAGACCCAGTACTTC. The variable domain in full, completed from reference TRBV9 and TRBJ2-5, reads DSGVTQTPKHLITATGQRVTLRCSPRSGDLSVYWYQQSLDQGLQFLIQYYNGEERAKGNILERFSAQQFPDLHSELNLSSLELGDSALYFCASSPGGWGRPETQYFGPGTRLLVL.

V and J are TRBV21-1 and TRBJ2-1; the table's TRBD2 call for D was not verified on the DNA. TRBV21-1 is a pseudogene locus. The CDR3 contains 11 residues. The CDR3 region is CASSGSLALFF. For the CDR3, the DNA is TGTGCCAGCAGCGGGTCACTAGCGCTGTTCTTC.

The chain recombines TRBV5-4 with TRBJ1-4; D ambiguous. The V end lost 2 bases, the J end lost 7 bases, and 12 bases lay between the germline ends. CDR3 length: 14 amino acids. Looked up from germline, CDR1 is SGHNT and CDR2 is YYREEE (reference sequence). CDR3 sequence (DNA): TGTGCCAGCAGCTTATCGGTCCGGAGTGAAAAACTGTTTTTT. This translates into CASSLSVRSEKLFF.